The rows below give T cell receptor beta chains drawn from one sample of a study of T cell repertoires in cytomegalovirus infection. One entry per CDR3 protein, called by TCRdb with MiXCR from the reads. The table lists hundreds of thousands of distinct CDR3 sequences, around 35% of them singletons, with 15% to 20% in the top ten. Their specific antigens are unknown. The sample here was cultured PBMCs, taken from culture after CMV antigen stimulation. The receptors were gathered from a human donor in good health (CMV status not recorded). Some clones in this sample may be carry-over from other donors' samples. Each CDR3 is given with its conserved first and last residue. A D gene is named only where the DNA matches it firmly. Expanded clones are given a class, and other clones once, few, many or no size at all.

TGTGCCAGCATGTCGGCTAGCGGGAGTTCTAGCTACGAGCAGTACTTC,CASMSASGSSSYEQYF,TRBV7-9,TRBJ2-7,NA,TRBD2
TGTGCCAGCAGTGAAGCGGACAGGGTGGGTAATGGCTACACCTTC,CASSEADRVGNGYTF,TRBV6-1,TRBJ1-2,few,TRBD1
TGTGCCAGCAGCTTAGAGGTCCAAAATCAGCCCCAGCATTTT,CASSLEVQNQPQHF,TRBV7-8,TRBJ1-5,few,NA
TGTGCCAGCGGCCGCCTTGTCACTGAAGCTTTCTTT,CASGRLVTEAFF,TRBV28,TRBJ1-1,NA,NA
TGTGCCAGCACCCCCGGGACAGGGGGCACTGAAGCTTTCTTT,CASTPGTGGTEAFF,TRBV6-2/TRBV6-3,TRBJ1-1,NA,TRBD1
TGTGCCAGCAGTCGACTAGCGGGCCCAGATACGCAGTATTTT,CASSRLAGPDTQYF,TRBV6-2/TRBV6-3,TRBJ2-3,NA,TRBD2
TGTGCCAGCAGTTTAGGAAGGGGGCATGGCTACACCTTC,CASSLGRGHGYTF,TRBV12-3/TRBV12-4,TRBJ1-2,NA,TRBD1
TGTGCCAGCAGCTACCGAGGTGAGCAGTTCTTC,CASSYRGEQFF,TRBV11-2,TRBJ2-1,few,NA
TGCAGCGTTGAAAGGCCGGGCACAGATACGCAGTATTTT,CSVERPGTDTQYF,TRBV29-1,TRBJ2-3,NA,NA
TGTGCCAGCAGTCCAGACCGGGACAGCAATCAGCCCCAGCATTTT,CASSPDRDSNQPQHF,TRBV6-1,TRBJ1-5,NA,NA
TGTGCCATCAGTGAGTCACCTTACTATGGCTACACCTTC,CAISESPYYGYTF,TRBV10-3,TRBJ1-2,NA,NA
TGTGCCAGCAGTTATATCAGGGAATCTGAAGCTTTCTTT,CASSYIRESEAFF,TRBV6-5,TRBJ1-1,NA,NA
TGTGCCAGCAGCTTAGCGTTAGCGGGATCCCACGAGCAGTACTTC,CASSLALAGSHEQYF,TRBV7-9,TRBJ2-7,few,TRBD2
TGCGCCAGCAGCCCGGCGGCTAGCGGCCGCACAGATACGCAGTATTTT,CASSPAASGRTDTQYF,TRBV4-1,TRBJ2-3,NA,TRBD2
TGTGCCAGCAGAAAACAGGGGAGCTCCTACAATGAGCAGTTCTTC,CASRKQGSSYNEQFF,TRBV7-2,TRBJ2-1,many,TRBD1
TGTGCCAGCAGCCGGGACAGGCGTTTTGGCTACACCTTC,CASSRDRRFGYTF,TRBV11-2,TRBJ1-2,few,TRBD1
TGTGCCAGCAGGGAGGGTGAAAACACCATATATTTT,CASREGENTIYF,TRBV6-1,TRBJ1-3,NA,NA
TGTGCCAGCAGCGACACTGGGGGGATGGATGGCTACACCTTC,CASSDTGGMDGYTF,TRBV7-9,TRBJ1-2,many,NA
TGTGCCAGCAGTTTATCTACGACCTACGAGCAGTACTTC,CASSLSTTYEQYF,TRBV27,TRBJ2-7,few,NA
TGTGCCAGCAGTTTATATGGAGGGCAGTTCTTC,CASSLYGGQFF,TRBV12-3/TRBV12-4,TRBJ2-1,NA,NA
TGTGCCAGCAGCCTGACAGGGGGAGACAATGAGCAGTTCTTC,CASSLTGGDNEQFF,TRBV7-9,TRBJ2-1,NA,TRBD1
TGTGCCAGCAGCCCTCTGGCAGGGGGGACTGGAAACACCATATATTTT,CASSPLAGGTGNTIYF,TRBV7-8,TRBJ1-3,many,TRBD1
TGTGCCAGCCAAGACTATACAGCGAGCTATGGCTACACCTTC,CASQDYTASYGYTF,TRBV28,TRBJ1-2,NA,NA
TGTGCCAGTAGTTGGTGGAACACTGAAGCTTTCTTT,CASSWWNTEAFF,TRBV19,TRBJ1-1,many,NA
TGTGCCAGCAGCTTACCACTTAGGGGAGCTTTCTTT,CASSLPLRGAFF,TRBV7-8,TRBJ1-1,many,NA
TGTGCCAGTAGTTTTTTGCAGAACACTGAAGCTTTCTTT,CASSFLQNTEAFF,TRBV19,TRBJ1-1,NA,NA
TGTGCCAGCAGACCCCAGAGGGTGATTAGGGGTGATACGCCGTATTTT,CASRPQRVIRGDTPYF,TRBV7-6,TRBJ2-3,NA,NA
TGTGCCAGCAGCTCGGGACGGGTCACTGAAGCTTTCTTT,CASSSGRVTEAFF,TRBV7-2,TRBJ1-1,many,NA
TGCAGTGCTAGAGATCGACTAGGCCACAATGAGCAGTTCTTC,CSARDRLGHNEQFF,TRBV20-1,TRBJ2-1,NA,NA
TGTGCCAGCAGTTACTTCCGGATCGGGGAGCTGTTTTTT,CASSYFRIGELFF,TRBV6-8,TRBJ2-2,once,NA
TGTGCCAGCAGCTTCCCTACAGGGTTATCTTCCTACAATGAGCAGTTCTTC,CASSFPTGLSSYNEQFF,TRBV7-9,TRBJ2-1,few,NA
TGTGCCAGCAGCTCCGTGACAGGGACCTACGAGCAGTACTTC,CASSSVTGTYEQYF,TRBV7-2,TRBJ2-7,NA,TRBD1
TGTGCCAGCAGTTACTCGGCAGGGTTGGGTCAAGAGACCCAGTACTTC,CASSYSAGLGQETQYF,TRBV6-5,TRBJ2-5,few,NA
TGTGCCAGCAGGATCGGGGGAACCTACAATGAGCAGTTCTTC,CASRIGGTYNEQFF,TRBV12-3/TRBV12-4,TRBJ2-1,few,NA
TGTGCCAGCACCGAAGGACAGGTCGGGACTAGCGGTTCAGATACGCAGTATTTT,CASTEGQVGTSGSDTQYF,TRBV25-1,TRBJ2-3,NA,TRBD2
TGTGCCAGCAGTGAGGGGACAGGGAATCAGCCCCAGCATTTT,CASSEGTGNQPQHF,TRBV2,TRBJ1-5,NA,TRBD1